This TCR beta chain was retrieved from a study of blood T cell repertoires in COVID-19. Study in general: T cells, B-cell-depleted T cells, or PBMCs provided the cDNA or gDNA that served as material.

V lost 0 bases and J 3 bases, leaving 14 bases between the germline ends. The CDR3 sequence is 16 residues long. The germline CDR1 and CDR2 sequences are SGHAT and FQNNGV. Some clones are missing from TCRdb's copy, which holds only in-frame ones; the method was immunoSEQ multiplex PCR. Seen here are around 150,000 clones, around nine tenths observed once, and the top ten hold about 4.7%. This chain uses TRBV11-2 with TRBJ1-1, with no clear D. Input material: peripheral blood. This receptor was taken from a human donor in a cohort sampled during active COVID-19. The CDR3 sequence is CASSLDRVPQDTEAFF. CDR3 bases: TGTGCCAGCAGCTTAGATCGAGTTCCCCAGGACACTGAAGCTTTCTTT.